One and the same sample provided the 26 T cell receptor beta chains below, sequenced in a study of cytomegalovirus exposure and HLA in healthy donors. Clones were sequenced by immunoSEQ multiplex PCR, and TCRdb holds only the in-frame ones, with some missing. The sample holds 95,000 to 150,000 clones, approximately 94% seen once. The sample was PBMCs. These TCRs come from a man aged 18 to 30 in good health and CMV-seronegative.

This rearrangement joins TRBV11-2 to TRBJ2-7, with TRBD2 matching over 7 bases. CDR1 SGHAT and CDR2 FQNNGV come from the germline V gene. Germline trimming cut 4 bases from V and 4 bases from J; bases unmatched to any gene: 13. The CDR3 runs to 16 residues. Here the CDR3 DNA reads TGTGCCAGCAGCTCCACCGTGGGGGGGTATAGGTACGAGCAGTACTTC. It specifies CASSSTVGGYRYEQYF.

This sequence joins TRBV7-2 and TRBJ2-1; TRBD2 agrees at 12 bases. Germline V lookup: CDR1 SGHTA, CDR2 FQGNSA. V lost 5 bases and J lost 9; bases outside the gene matches: 8. The CDR3 consists of 15 residues. The CDR3 protein is CASSLGLAGSTEQFF. In nucleotides, the CDR3 is TGTGCCAGCAGCCTGGGACTAGCGGGCTCCACTGAGCAGTTCTTC.

The chain links TRBV4-1 to TRBJ2-7; TRBD1 is a possible D gene (5 bases). This CDR3 contains 16 residues. CDR1 and CDR2 (germline): MGHRA, YSYEKL. The V end was cut by 0 bases, the J end by 0 bases, with 12 bases between. CDR3 nucleotides: TGCGCCAGCAGCCAAGAAAGGGGAAGGAGCTCCTACGAGCAGTACTTC. Amino acid sequence: CASSQERGRSSYEQYF.

This clone was recorded many times. This chain connects TRBV9 to TRBJ1-2, with D possibly being TRBD1 (6 bases). V was trimmed by 0 bases and J by 4 bases, leaving 13 bases between them. Germline V lookup: CDR1 SGDLS, CDR2 YYNGEE. There are 15 residues in the CDR3. CDR3 in DNA: TGTGCCAGCAGCGTAGAAGGGGTAGGGGGCTATGGCTACACCTTC. This translates into CASSVEGVGGYGYTF.

This clone was detected once. CDR3 sequence: CASSPLATGVSSYEQYF. CDR3 DNA: TGTGCCAGCTCACCATTGGCGACGGGGGTAAGCTCCTACGAGCAGTACTTC. V usage is TRBV18 and J usage is TRBJ2-7; D perhaps matches TRBD2 (6 bases). The CDR3 is 17 amino acids. Between the trimmed V and J ends, which lost 2 bases and 0 bases, there was a span of 17 bases. CDR1 is KGHSH and CDR2 is LQKENI in the germline V gene.

The CDR3 sequence: CASSVVFGAGSTTYEQYF. In DNA, the CDR3 is TGTGCCAGCAGCGTAGTCTTTGGAGCGGGATCGACAACCTACGAGCAGTACTTC. The V and J genes are TRBV9 and TRBJ2-7, with TRBD2 matching over 7 bases. CDR3 length: 18 amino acids. The germline gives CDR1 SGDLS, CDR2 YYNGEE. J lost 2 bases, V lost 0 bases, and 14 bases had no gene match. Using reference TRBV9 and TRBJ2-7 for the parts outside the CDR3, the full variable domain is DSGVTQTPKHLITATGQRVTLRCSPRSGDLSVYWYQQSLDQGLQFLIQYYNGEERAKGNILERFSAQQFPDLHSELNLSSLELGDSALYFCASSVVFGAGSTTYEQYFGPGTRLTVT.

The chain recombines TRBV27 with TRBJ1-5; possibly TRBD1 for D (5 bases). The CDR3 has 14 residues. Germline loops: CDR1 MNHEY, CDR2 SMNVEV (reference sequence). Trimming took 4 bases from V and 8 from J, leaving 15 bases between them. The CDR3 region has the DNA TGTGCCAGCAGTTCCCCACTTAGGGGTGAGCCCCAGCATTTT. It specifies CASSSPLRGEPQHF.

The V call is TRBV4-2, the J call TRBJ1-1; 11 nucleotides match TRBD1. The CDR3 spans 18 residues. V lost 2 bases, J lost 3 bases, and 11 bases stayed unmatched. In germline, CDR1 is LGHNA, CDR2 YNFKEQ. The CDR3 sequence is CASSQWDRGTSTDTEAFF. The CDR3 DNA reads as TGTGCCAGCAGCCAATGGGACAGGGGGACTTCTACAGACACTGAAGCTTTCTTT.

Only one count was recorded for this clone. The V call is TRBV4-1, the J call TRBJ2-7; no clear D. The V gene lost 1 base and the J gene lost 4 bases, with 8 bases spanning the gap. The CDR3 extends over 13 amino acids. Germline CDR1 reads MGHRA; CDR2 reads YSYEKL. In DNA, the CDR3 is TGCGCCAGCAGCCAAGTCGGTATTTACGAGCAGTACTTC. This codes for CASSQVGIYEQYF.

This chain joins TRBV27 and TRBJ2-1, with TRBD1 matching over 8 bases. Germline lookup yields CDR1 MNHEY and CDR2 SMNVEV (reference sequence). Germline trimming cut 4 bases from V and 0 bases from J; bases unmatched to any gene: 11. The CDR3 covers 18 residues. For the CDR3, the DNA is TGTGCCAGCAGTTCGAGGGCAGGGGGCAAATTCTCCTACAATGAGCAGTTCTTC. Its translation: CASSSRAGGKFSYNEQFF.

V is TRBV6-6 and J is TRBJ2-7; a weak D match, TRBD2 (5 bases). The CDR3 runs to 14 residues. Trimming took 2 bases from V and 5 from J, leaving 13 bases between them. Germline CDR1 reads MNHNY; CDR2 reads SVGAGI (reference sequence). CDR3 protein: CASSYALAPDEQYF. The CDR3 nucleotides are TGTGCCAGCAGTTACGCCCTAGCTCCTGACGAGCAGTACTTC.

The V and J genes are TRBV30 and TRBJ1-2; D may be TRBD1 (6 bases). V shed 2 bases and J shed 5 bases, with 9 bases lying between them. CDR3 length: 12 residues. Germline V lookup: CDR1 GTSNPN, CDR2 SVGIG (reference sequence). The CDR3 sequence is CAWSTGQYGYTF. In DNA form, the CDR3 reads TGTGCCTGGAGTACCGGACAGTATGGCTACACCTTC.

This chain joins TRBV5-1 and TRBJ2-3, with D maybe TRBD1 (6 bases). This CDR3 region has 13 residues. Germline lookup yields CDR1 SGHRS and CDR2 YFSETQ. Deletions cut 3 bases from V and 6 bases from J, with 11 bases between. The CDR3 bases are TGCGCCAGCAGCTGGGGGACACCCGATACGCAGTATTTT. This gives the protein CASSWGTPDTQYF.

The count of this clone is one. The V and J genes are TRBV4-3 and TRBJ2-3, with 11 bases that match TRBD2. With V trimmed by 0 bases and J by 5 bases, 4 bases remained unmatched. There are 16 residues in the CDR3. Germline V lookup: CDR1 LGHNA, CDR2 YSLEER. This chain's CDR3 is CASSQDPTSGRDTQYF. The DNA of the CDR3 is TGCGCCAGCAGCCAAGATCCCACTAGCGGGAGAGATACGCAGTATTTT.

The chain is built from TRBV7-2 and TRBJ1-1; a possible D gene is TRBD1 (5 bases). V lost 2 bases and J lost 8, with 15 bases in between. CDR1 is SGHTA, CDR2 FQGNSA, per germline. This CDR3 is built from 14 residues. For the CDR3, the DNA is TGTGCCAGCAGCTTAAGGTCCACAGGAGTAGAAGCTTTCTTT. It yields the protein CASSLRSTGVEAFF.

V and J are TRBV11-3 and TRBJ1-5; 7 bases fit TRBD1. V trimming: 5 bases; J trimming: 0 bases; junction bases outside the gene matches: 4. Per germline, CDR1 SGHNT and CDR2 YENEEA. The CDR3 has 15 amino acids. CDR3 bases: TGTGCCAGCAGCCAAGGGACAGATAGCAATCAGCCCCAGCATTTT. It yields the protein CASSQGTDSNQPQHF.

This chain joins TRBV11-2 and TRBJ2-3; possible D gene TRBD1, 7 bases. Germline V gene data show CDR1 as SGHAT and CDR2 as FQNNGV. The V gene lost 0 bases and the J gene lost 2 bases, with 12 bases spanning the gap. The CDR3 has 16 amino acids. Written as DNA, the CDR3 is TGTGCCAGCAGCTTAGATCAGGGGGGTAACACAGATACGCAGTATTTT. Translated, it gives CASSLDQGGNTDTQYF.

The rearrangement uses TRBV6-5 and TRBJ1-5, with D perhaps matching TRBD1 (6 bases). V was pared by 6 bases and J by 4 bases, with 16 bases between. This CDR3 region has 15 residues. Germline V gene data show CDR1 as MNHEY and CDR2 as SVGAGI. The DNA of the CDR3 is TGTGCCAGCAGGAGGGGACACTTACCAAATCAGCCCCAGCATTTT. This sequence encodes CASRRGHLPNQPQHF.

The rearrangement links TRBV6-5 to TRBJ2-7; D is unresolved. The CDR3 length is 11 residues. In germline, CDR1 is MNHEY, CDR2 SVGAGI. V gave up 5 bases and J gave up 6 bases, with 8 bases separating them. DNA of the CDR3: TGTGCCAGCAGTAGACCGGGCGAGCAGTACTTC. Its translation is CASSRPGEQYF.

V is TRBV19 and J is TRBJ1-2, with D hard to call. With 6 bases removed from V and 4 bases from J, the gap between germline ends came to 12 bases. The CDR3 covers 13 residues. Germline V gene lookup returns CDR1 LNHDA and CDR2 SQIVND (reference sequence). In DNA form, the CDR3 reads TGTGCCAGTAGCGACCGGGAGGGCTATGGCTACACCTTC. Amino acid sequence: CASSDREGYGYTF.

V is TRBV11-3 and J is TRBJ2-5; 12 bases line up with TRBD2. The CDR3 contains 14 residues. V dropped 6 bases and J dropped 4; count of bases not matched to a gene: 3. Germline assignment: CDR1 SGHNT and CDR2 YENEEA. CDR3 protein: CASSSSGRGETQYF. The CDR3 coding sequence is TGTGCCAGCAGTTCTAGCGGGAGGGGAGAGACCCAGTACTTC.

This clone was detected once. This chain joins TRBV6-5 and TRBJ2-3; 7 bases match TRBD2. The V and J ends lost 5 bases and 0 bases, in that order; junction bases with no gene match: 5. This CDR3 has 15 residues. CDR1 and CDR2 from the germline V gene are MNHEY and SVGAGI. The CDR3 region has the DNA TGTGCCAGCAGTCGTAGCGGGCTAAGCACAGATACGCAGTATTTT. Protein sequence: CASSRSGLSTDTQYF.

The count of this clone is one. V usage is TRBV20-1 and J usage is TRBJ2-7; D unresolved. The CDR3 sequence is 11 residues long. The V gene lost 3 bases and the J gene lost 3 bases, with 6 bases spanning the gap. CDR1 DFQATT and CDR2 SNEGSKA come from the germline V gene (reference sequence). The CDR3 reads CSASTYYEQYF. The CDR3 DNA sequence: TGCAGTGCTAGCACTTACTACGAGCAGTACTTC.

A single count supports this clone. This rearrangement joins TRBV7-6 to TRBJ1-4; D unresolved. The CDR3 runs 15 residues. Germline V gene sequence: CDR1 SGHVS, CDR2 FNYEAQ. V lost 1 base and J lost 5, with 11 bases in between. The CDR3 region has the DNA TGTGCCAGCAGCTTAGTCCCAGGCGTAAATGAAAAACTGTTTTTT. This codes for CASSLVPGVNEKLFF.

This sequence joins TRBV15 and TRBJ2-7, with 13 bases aligning to TRBD2. From germline, CDR1 is LNHNV and CDR2 YYDKDF (reference sequence). V was clipped by 3 bases and J by 4 bases; unmatched bases: 12. The CDR3 spans 18 residues. Here the CDR3 reads CATSRILAWTSGRYEQYF. The CDR3 DNA sequence: TGTGCCACCAGCAGGATACTGGCCTGGACTAGCGGGAGATACGAGCAGTACTTC. Using reference TRBV15 and TRBJ2-7 for the parts outside the CDR3, the full variable domain is DAMVIQNPRYQVTQFGKPVTLSCSQTLNHNVMYWYQQKSSQAPKLLFHYYDKDFNNEADTPDNFQSRRPNTSFCFLDIRSPGLGDTAMYLCATSRILAWTSGRYEQYFGPGTRLTVT.

J is TRBJ2-1 and V is TRBV5-8; 8 bases fit TRBD2. The CDR3 is made up of 16 amino acids. Germline lookup yields CDR1 SGHTS and CDR2 YDEGEE. Trimming took 1 base from V and 3 from J; bases not matched to a gene: 6. Written as DNA, the CDR3 is TGTGCCAGCAGCTTGTCAACTAGCGGATTCTACAATGAGCAGTTCTTC. It codes for CASSLSTSGFYNEQFF.